Sequencing of this T cell receptor beta chain was carried out in a study of regulatory T cells in long-lasting Graves disease (dated by TCRdb to the early 2020s). Broadly, across the study: Antithyroid drugs had been taken for less than 3 months by newly diagnosed Graves' disease patients. Peripheral blood TCR sequencing and RNA sequencing compared persistent Graves' disease patients with newly diagnosed Graves' disease patients. A total of 35 or so samples were covered by TCR sequencing, comprising some 13 persistent and 20 or so newly diagnosed Graves' disease patients. The study was conducted in China and was registered as a clinical trial. Paper-wide results and their limitations: Only the TCR beta chain was sequenced and analyzed. Compared with newly diagnosed patients, persistent Graves' disease patients had lower TCR Shannon entropy and fewer highly expanded clones, which suggests clonal expansion. Persistent patients shared more public clonotypes among themselves (around 3,000) than newly diagnosed patients did (roughly 920). Persistent disease showed preferential use of TRBV28, TRBJ1-2 and TRBJ2-5, whereas newly diagnosed disease favored TRBV20-1 and TRBJ2-1. Only peripheral blood was studied, because thyroid tissue, the primary lesion, was inaccessible. The small sample size was acknowledged by the authors as a limitation that may reduce accuracy.

To prepare the library, multiplex PCR was applied. Sequencing instrument: Illumina HiSeq 4000. CDR3 regions were amplified by Arm-PCR with iRepertoire HTBI primers to construct TCR beta libraries. Before sequencing, the PCR products went through gel purification. The source study handled its data this way. A total of roughly 67 TRBV and 14 TRBJ segments were identified across samples and were used for gene usage analysis of CDR3 amino acid clonotypes. COPE and FqMerger were used to merge filtered high-quality paired reads into contigs. Contigs were aligned with BLAST to IMGT TRBV, TRBD and TRBJ reference genes, and CDR3 was defined per IMGT. Highly expanded clones were defined as clonotypes with a frequency above 0.1%. Shannon entropy was used to measure repertoire diversity, and the Gini coefficient was used to measure V-J evenness. Public clonotypes were defined as clonotypes shared by more than one individual. The raw public reads went through TCRdb reprocessing: fastp at Q25, MiXCR clone calling, in-frame beta chains kept. Every distinct CDR3 protein forms one entry, paired with its most common genes and DNA. TCRdb, rather than the study authors, made the V and J calls. The sample contains some 560,000 distinct CDR3 sequences, 15% to 20% of them found a single time. The ten largest account for roughly 25% of the sample.

CDR1 is given as SGHTA and CDR2 as FQGNSA, both from the germline V gene. The CDR3 spans 13 residues, from the cysteine through the phenylalanine. The DNA shown is the 39-base CDR3, in frame from base 1. The germline ends are 8 bases apart after V is trimmed by 1 base and J by 4 bases. Interpreted using the paper, the time point label stands for: newly diagnosed GD, antithyroid drugs for less than 3 months. RNA was extracted from PBMCs in TRIzol for both TCR sequencing and RNA sequencing. The diagnosis of Graves' disease was made according to American Thyroid Association guidelines. Patients were recruited from an endocrinology department in Xi'an, China. Each patient gave approximately 10 milliliters of peripheral blood, collected in an EDTA anticoagulant tube. Ficoll Paque Plus density gradient separation was used to isolate PBMCs, and no additional T cell sorting was done. An Agilent 2100 Bioanalyzer and agarose gel were used to check RNA quality, and a NanoDrop 2000 was used to measure RNA concentration.

There are many counts of this clonotype. What antigen it recognizes has not been identified. Base qualities are not at hand, and no much larger clone is one base apart. These data were also reused for a study on T cells in Graves' hyperthyroidism and ophthalmopathy. That second publication adds: A patient counted as having stable Graves' hyperthyroidism if no progression to ophthalmopathy occurred over 18 months of follow-up. Hyperthyroidism patients were newly diagnosed, with disease duration under 2 months, and aged 18 to 65 years. The study excluded patients with uncontrolled infections, other autoimmune diseases, pregnancy or lactation. Diagnoses relied on clinical symptoms, serum thyroxine and TRAb, thyroid ultrasound and orbital computed tomography. For the first round of RT-PCR on the TCR CDR3, the HTBI primer set was used together with the Qiagen OneStep RT-PCR kit. Most expanded thyroid clonotypes (frequency above 0.001) were also found in blood, which suggests that blood repertoires may mirror thyroid immune responses. A 13 V-J signature model separated ophthalmopathy from stable hyperthyroidism, with around 90% sensitivity and 81.08% specificity in cross-validation and 80%/75% in testing. In validation, the model predicted progression to ophthalmopathy with about 71% sensitivity and over 72% specificity, a median of about 6 months before onset. To identify distinguishing TCR V-J signatures, a discovery cohort of about a hundred patients was used, comprising 43 with Graves' ophthalmopathy and about 59 with stable Graves' hyperthyroidism. Prospective prediction of ophthalmopathy was tested in an independent validation cohort consisting of about 19 hyperthyroidism patients and approximately 16 patients who later progressed to ophthalmopathy. The 85 to 100 discovery patients were randomly split 7:3 into training and test sets. In several Graves' hyperthyroidism patients, the study also compared T-cell repertoires from thyroid tissue with T-cell repertoires from blood. Following sampling, methimazole starting at 30 mg daily was given to hyperthyroidism patients, and high-dose intravenous methylprednisolone was given to ophthalmopathy patients. Libraries were constructed in a second round of multiplex PCR, after which size selection and purification were carried out. Sequencing of the libraries was done on an Illumina HiSeq2000 using paired-end 100 bp reads. Raw data were processed with SOAPnuke, discarding reads with adapters, uncalled bases, mean Phred below 15, or no exact constant-primer or identifier match. High-quality paired reads were merged with COPE v1.2.5, and unique nucleotide sequences were defined as clonotypes. Clonotypes were aligned to IMGT TRBV, TRBD and TRBJ reference segments using MiTCR v1.1. Only V-J combinations with frequency above 0.0001, covering roughly 99% of repertoires, were analysed. A TCS score was defined as the ratio of F50 (clonal expansion) to E x V (chaos), with BLOSUM62-based TCRdist applied between CDR3 peptides within each V-J. Welch's t-statistics and random forest reduced 500 to 650 V-J features to 13, which were used in a naive Bayes classifier (R e1071). No statistical method was used to fix the sample size in advance, and group allocation was not hidden from the investigators. The paper reports TCR Vbeta CDR3 sequencing of some 140 peripheral blood samples: 43 ophthalmopathy, some 80 hyperthyroidism and some 17 progressor patients.

This chain is built from TRBV7-2 and TRBJ2-7; the D gene is perhaps TRBD1, on 5 matching bases. The sequencing used peripheral blood mononuclear cells (PBMCs), collected at new diagnosis, from a patient treated with antithyroid drugs. This clonotype was sampled from a woman aged 40 to 65 with Graves disease. Donor details come from another sample of the same person, matched by shared clones. CDR3 region: CASSLEGKYEQYF. The bases read TGTGCCAGCAGCTTAGAGGGGAAATACGAGCAGTACTTC.